Below, one T cell receptor beta chain is given with its context. The record originates from a study of cytomegalovirus exposure and HLA in healthy donors. This PCR relied on a set of 60 Vbeta primers and 13 Jbeta primers. The table came from immunoSEQ multiplex PCR; TCRdb's copy has only in-frame clones and leaves some out. Its clone listing holds 50,000 to 55,000 clones. Germline V gene data show CDR1 as SGDLS and CDR2 as YYNGEE. V lost 7 bases and J lost 3; bases outside the gene matches: 6. The CDR3 covers 15 residues. Sample: PBMCs. The receptor's source is a woman aged 55-69 years in good health and CMV-seropositive. This chain joins TRBV9 and TRBJ1-4; TRBD1 matches 10 bases. The CDR3 spells CASSRGQGPNEKLFF. CDR3 nucleotide sequence: TGTGCCAGCTCCCGGGGACAGGGGCCTAATGAAAAACTGTTTTTT.